What follows is one T cell receptor (beta chain) and its context. The data stem from a study of cytomegalovirus exposure and HLA in healthy donors. Using immunoSEQ multiplex PCR, the repertoire was profiled, and TCRdb retains in-frame clones only, with some absent. The repertoire holds 300,000 to 350,000 clones, with roughly 90% as singletons. This CDR3 is built from 17 residues. J lost 2 bases, V lost 5 bases, and 12 bases had no gene match. Per germline, CDR1 MGHDK and CDR2 SYGVNS. Sequenced sample: PBMCs. This chain joins TRBV25-1 and TRBJ2-3, with 8 bases fitting TRBD2. The TCR comes from a man aged 25-45 years in good health and CMV-seronegative. CDR3 nucleotide sequence: TGTGCCAGCAGTCCCCGGGAGGGGGGGGGAATCACAGATACGCAGTATTTT. Translating gives CASSPREGGGITDTQYF.